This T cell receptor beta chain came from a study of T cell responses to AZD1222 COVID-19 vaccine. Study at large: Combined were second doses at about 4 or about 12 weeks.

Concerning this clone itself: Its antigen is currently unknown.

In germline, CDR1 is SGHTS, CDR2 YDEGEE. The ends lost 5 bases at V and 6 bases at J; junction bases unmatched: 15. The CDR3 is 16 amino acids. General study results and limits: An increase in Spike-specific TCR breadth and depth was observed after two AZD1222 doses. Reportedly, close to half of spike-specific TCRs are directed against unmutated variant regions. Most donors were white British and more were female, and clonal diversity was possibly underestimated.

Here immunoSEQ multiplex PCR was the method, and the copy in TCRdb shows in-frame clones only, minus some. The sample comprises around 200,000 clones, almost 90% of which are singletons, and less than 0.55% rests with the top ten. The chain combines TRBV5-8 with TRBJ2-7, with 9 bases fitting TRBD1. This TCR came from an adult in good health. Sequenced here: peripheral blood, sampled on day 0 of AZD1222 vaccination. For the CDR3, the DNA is TGTGCCAGCAGTAGGATTAGGGACAGGGTCTTTGGCGAGCAGTACTTC. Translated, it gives CASSRIRDRVFGEQYF.